Listed here are 17 T cell receptor beta chains from one sample, sequenced in a study of regulatory T cells in long-lasting Graves disease (dated by TCRdb to about 2021). This specimen's time point label, per the study, means: newly diagnosed GD, antithyroid drugs for less than 3 months. For both TCR sequencing and RNA sequencing, RNA was extracted from PBMCs in TRIzol. The method was multiplex PCR. The run used an Illumina HiSeq 4000. To build TCR beta libraries, CDR3 regions were amplified by Arm-PCR using iRepertoire HTBI primers. The raw public reads went through TCRdb reprocessing: fastp at Q25, MiXCR clone calling, in-frame beta chains kept. One record per CDR3 amino acid sequence lists the most common genes and DNA. For this sample the table gives roughly 500,000 distinct CDR3 sequences, of which approximately 13% were detected only once. The ten largest clones take up 10% of the sample. Separately, the same data were catalogued under a study of T cells in Graves' hyperthyroidism and ophthalmopathy.

Sequencing was performed on peripheral blood mononuclear cells (PBMCs), taken at new diagnosis, from a patient treated with antithyroid drugs. Receptor source: a man aged 25-40 years with Graves disease. Donor details come from another sample of the same person, matched by shared clones.

This clonotype was counted many times. This sequence joins TRBV20-1 and TRBJ2-7; 9 bases are shared with TRBD2. CDR1 is DFQATT, CDR2 SNEGSKA, per germline (reference sequence). The CDR3 contains 14 residues. With 6 bases clipped from V and 6 bases from J, the junction kept 12 bases outside the gene matches. CDR3 DNA: TGCAGTGCCTCCCTGGGAGCGGGAGGTCTCGAGCAGTACTTC. As protein: CSASLGAGGLEQYF.

This clonotype was observed at least ten times. J is TRBJ2-7 and V is TRBV2, with 10 bases aligning to TRBD2. CDR3 length equals 17 residues. The germline V gene has CDR1 SNHLY and CDR2 FYNNEI. V was pared by 3 bases and J by 3 bases, with 11 bases of the junction left unmatched. The CDR3 reads CASSEPPLAGALYEQYF. CDR3 DNA sequence: TGTGCCAGCAGTGAGCCCCCCCTAGCGGGAGCTCTCTACGAGCAGTACTTC. The variable domain in full, with the rest retrieved from reference TRBV2 and TRBJ2-7, is EPEVTQTPSHQVTQMGQEVILRCVPISNHLYFYWYRQILGQKVEFLVSFYNNEISEKSEIFDDQFSVERPDGSNFTLKIRSTKLEDSAMYFCASSEPPLAGALYEQYFGPGTRLTVT.

This clonotype has just a few counts. The chain links TRBV6-1 to TRBJ1-1; possible D gene TRBD1, 5 bases. Germline lookup yields CDR1 MNHNS and CDR2 SASEGT. The CDR3 runs 14 residues. V was pared by 4 bases and J by 1 base, with 10 bases between. The CDR3 here is CASSAQTGNTEAFF. Written as DNA, the CDR3 is TGTGCCAGCAGTGCCCAAACAGGGAACACTGAAGCTTTCTTT.

This clonotype was counted ten times or more. The V call is TRBV10-3, the J call TRBJ2-1, with a possible D match to TRBD2 (7 bases). Germline CDR1 and CDR2: ENHRY and SYGVKD. V shed 2 bases and J shed 4 bases, with 15 bases lying between them. The CDR3 spans 16 residues. CDR3 amino acids: CAISEARGGGYNEQFF. The CDR3 DNA follows: TGTGCCATCAGTGAGGCACGGGGAGGGGGTTACAATGAGCAGTTCTTC.

This clonotype showed up many times. The rearrangement uses TRBV10-1 and TRBJ2-1; D is possibly TRBD2 (6 bases). CDR3 length: 15 amino acids. From germline, CDR1 is WNHNN and CDR2 SYGVQD (reference sequence). V was clipped by 2 bases and J by 0 bases, with 8 bases between them. The CDR3 sequence: CASSELGSSYNEQFF. CDR3 sequence (DNA): TGCGCCAGCAGTGAGCTCGGGAGCTCCTACAATGAGCAGTTCTTC.

This clonotype was found many times. The genes are TRBV6-5 and TRBJ2-1; 9 bases align to TRBD2. Germline V gene lookup returns CDR1 MNHEY and CDR2 SVGAGI. The CDR3 is 14 residues long. J lost 9 bases, V lost 4 bases, and 7 bases had no gene match. The CDR3 DNA sequence: TGTGCCAGCAGTTTGGCGGGAGGGCCAAGTGAGCAGTTCTTC. Protein product: CASSLAGGPSEQFF.

The rearrangement uses TRBV11-2 and TRBJ2-7; 7 bases match TRBD2. This CDR3 has 14 amino acids. CDR1 SGHAT and CDR2 FQNNGV come from the germline V gene. Trimming cost V 5 bases and J 3 bases; bases outside gene matches: 7. CDR3 DNA: TGTGCCAGCAGCCTGGGGCCGGGGGGCTACGAGCAGTACTTC. It yields the protein CASSLGPGGYEQYF.

This clonotype was recorded many times. This chain connects TRBV12-3 or TRBV12-4 to TRBJ2-2; D gene uncertain. The CDR3 contains 13 residues. Trimming stripped 3 bases from V and 6 bases from J, with 8 bases between. The CDR3 region is CASSLWVSGELFF. DNA for the CDR3: TGTGCCAGCAGTTTGTGGGTTTCCGGGGAGCTGTTTTTT.

This clonotype was observed at least ten times. The chain recombines TRBV20-1 with TRBJ2-1; possible D gene TRBD1, 6 bases. CDR1 is DFQATT and CDR2 is SNEGSKA in the germline V gene (reference sequence). The CDR3 has 15 residues. V lost 6 bases to trimming and J lost 4 bases, with 19 bases between them. In DNA, the CDR3 is TGCAGTGCCAGGGGCGGGCTCACCCCTTACAATGAGCAGTTCTTC. Its protein is CSARGGLTPYNEQFF.

This clonotype was counted at least ten times. This chain uses TRBV11-2 with TRBJ2-2; no clear D gene. Per germline, CDR1 SGHAT and CDR2 FQNNGV. CDR3 length: 15 residues. V lost 5 bases to trimming and J lost 1 base, with 11 bases between them. CDR3 protein: CASSLFYQNTGELFF. Written as DNA, the CDR3 is TGTGCCAGCAGCCTGTTTTACCAGAACACCGGGGAGCTGTTTTTT.

This clonotype was recorded at least ten times. V and J are TRBV20-1 and TRBJ1-1; D gene ambiguous. Trimming removed 5 bases at V and 2 bases at J, with 12 bases between. This CDR3 region has 13 residues. From germline, CDR1 is DFQATT and CDR2 SNEGSKA (reference sequence). CDR3 region: CSASGGFNTEAFF. The CDR3 nucleotides are TGCAGTGCTTCAGGAGGTTTCAACACTGAAGCTTTCTTT.

This clonotype was observed at least ten times. The rearrangement links TRBV30 to TRBJ2-5; weak D call: TRBD2 (6 bases). The closer fit of TRBJ2-1 to the DNA end suggests the J call may be wrong. This CDR3 comprises 12 residues. The germline V gene encodes CDR1 GTSNPN and CDR2 SVGIG (reference sequence). The CDR3 sequence is CAWSPASVEQFF. The CDR3 nucleotides are TGTGCCTGGAGCCCCGCTAGCGTTGAGCAGTTCTTC.

The J gene is TRBJ2-6, the V gene TRBV10-3; TRBD1 matches at 9 bases. After removal of 8 bases from V and 3 bases from J, the junction contained 5 bases not matched to a gene. Germline CDR1 and CDR2: ENHRY and SYGVKD. The CDR3 consists of 15 residues. CDR3 DNA: TGTGCCATCGGGGACAGGGCAAGTGGGGCCAACGTCCTGACTTTC. Amino acid sequence: CAIGDRASGANVLTF.

The V gene is TRBV5-6, the J gene TRBJ2-5; TRBD1 might be the D (6 bases). The CDR3 spans 17 residues. With 5 bases removed from V and 0 bases from J, the gap between germline ends came to 20 bases. Germline-derived CDR1 and CDR2 are SGHDT and YYEEEE. The CDR3 coding sequence is TGTGCCAGCAGGCGACCGGGACAAGACGAGTACCAAGAGACCCAGTACTTC. It specifies CASRRPGQDEYQETQYF.

This clonotype was detected many times. The J gene is TRBJ1-1, the V gene TRBV29-1; no definite D call. This CDR3 region has 13 residues. The V end lost 5 bases, the J end lost 1 base, and 11 bases lay between the germline ends. The germline CDR1 and CDR2 sequences are SQVTM and ANQGSEA. The CDR3 nucleotides read TGCAGCGTTAGTGGTCCAACGAACACTGAAGCTTTCTTT. It is translated as CSVSGPTNTEAFF.

This clonotype was seen a handful of times. J is TRBJ2-7 and V is TRBV18; D not resolved. V was pared by 2 bases and J by 5 bases, with 10 bases between. This CDR3 region has 13 residues. Germline-derived CDR1 and CDR2 are KGHSH and LQKENI. The CDR3 DNA sequence: TGTGCCAGCTCACCAAAACATTTGCACGAGCAGTACTTC. Translating gives CASSPKHLHEQYF. The full variable domain, with the rest looked up from reference TRBV18 and TRBJ2-7, is NAGVMQNPRHLVRRRGQEARLRCSPMKGHSHVYWYRQLPEEGLKFMVYLQKENIIDESGMPKERFSAEFPKEGPSILRIQQVVRGDSAAYFCASSPKHLHEQYFGPGTRLTVT.

The rearrangement joins TRBV20-1 to TRBJ1-5; weak D call: TRBD1 (5 bases). V gave up 7 bases and J gave up 2 bases, with 9 bases separating them. The CDR3 is 12 amino acids. Germline V gives CDR1 DFQATT, CDR2 SNEGSKA (reference sequence). In nucleotides, the CDR3 is TGCAGTGGGGGGGTGGGCAATCAGCCCCAGCATTTT. The encoded protein is CSGGVGNQPQHF.